The entry below gives a single TCR beta chain sequence along with its context. Its cognate antigen is unknown. Profiling relied on immunoSEQ multiplex PCR, and the TCRdb table lists in-frame clones only, not all of them. This table holds about 30,000 clones, approximately 90% found once. These data are taken from a study of T cells in localized non-small cell lung cancer. The CDR3 sequence is 16 residues long. The germline V gene has CDR1 LNHNV and CDR2 YYDKDF (reference sequence). Deletions cut 1 base from V and 1 base from J, with 13 bases between. Findings of the study overall: Increased T cell density in blood showed an association with longer overall survival. The study sequenced only one region of the tumor. As a result, intratumor heterogeneity could not be excluded and remains possible. Uninvolved nearby lung showed the greatest T cell clonality, exceeding that found in tumor. The appearance of a median approximately 60 of the top 100 tumor clones was seen in adjacent lung.

Sequenced here: peripheral blood, sampled before any cancer treatment. The clonotype comes from a female donor of 60 years or more with stage III squamous cell lung carcinoma. The rearrangement joins TRBV15 to TRBJ1-1; D uncertain. CDR3 DNA: TGTGCCACCAGCAGAGCTTCCAAGAGCTCGAACACTGAAGCTTTCTTT. Encoded protein: CATSRASKSSNTEAFF.